This T cell receptor (beta chain) was documented in a study of early T cells in non-severe SARS-CoV-2 infection. Study summary: Alpha and beta chains were unpaired, from unsorted whole-blood bulk RNA.

Germline assignment: CDR1 SGHTA and CDR2 FQGNSA. Trimming stripped 0 bases from V and 4 bases from J, with 9 bases between. The CDR3 contains 14 residues. The TCR library protocol attached unique molecular identifiers to the individual cDNA molecules. TCRdb reprocessed the 5' RACE reads via MiXCR and lists one record per CDR3 protein. The table lists around 60,000 distinct CDR3 sequences, around 20% of them singletons. Study-level points and caveats: Matching against VDJdb likely underestimated virus-specific expansions, favoring anti-spike CD8.

This clonotype was seen a handful of times. Its matching antigen is unknown. The TCR was taken from an adult who was a healthcare worker with PCR-confirmed SARS-CoV-2 infection or an uninfected control (not recorded which). The input for sequencing was whole blood, taken at baseline. The rearrangement uses TRBV7-2 and TRBJ1-2; D not certain. The CDR3 DNA is TGTGCCAGCAGCTTAGCTCCGGGGTCCTATGGCTACACCTTC. This translates into CASSLAPGSYGYTF. The whole variable domain, remainder taken from reference TRBV7-2 and TRBJ1-2, is GAGVSQSPSNKVTEKGKDVELRCDPISGHTALYWYRQSLGQGLEFLIYFQGNSAPDKSGLPSDRFSAERTGGSVSTLTIQRTQQEDSAVYLCASSLAPGSYGYTFGSGTRLTVV.